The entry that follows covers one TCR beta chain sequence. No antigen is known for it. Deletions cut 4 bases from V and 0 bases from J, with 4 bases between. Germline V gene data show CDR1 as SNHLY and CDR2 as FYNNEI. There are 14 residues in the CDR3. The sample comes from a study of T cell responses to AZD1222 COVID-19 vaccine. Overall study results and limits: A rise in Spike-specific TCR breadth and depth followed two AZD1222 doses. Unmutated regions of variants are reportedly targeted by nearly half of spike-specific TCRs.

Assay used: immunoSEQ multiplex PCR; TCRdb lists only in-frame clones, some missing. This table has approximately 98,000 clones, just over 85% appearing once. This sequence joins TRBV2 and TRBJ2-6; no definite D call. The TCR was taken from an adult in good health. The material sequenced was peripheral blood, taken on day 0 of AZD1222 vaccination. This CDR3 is CASSVASGANVLTF. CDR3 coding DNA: TGTGCCAGCAGTGTAGCCTCTGGGGCCAACGTCCTGACTTTC.